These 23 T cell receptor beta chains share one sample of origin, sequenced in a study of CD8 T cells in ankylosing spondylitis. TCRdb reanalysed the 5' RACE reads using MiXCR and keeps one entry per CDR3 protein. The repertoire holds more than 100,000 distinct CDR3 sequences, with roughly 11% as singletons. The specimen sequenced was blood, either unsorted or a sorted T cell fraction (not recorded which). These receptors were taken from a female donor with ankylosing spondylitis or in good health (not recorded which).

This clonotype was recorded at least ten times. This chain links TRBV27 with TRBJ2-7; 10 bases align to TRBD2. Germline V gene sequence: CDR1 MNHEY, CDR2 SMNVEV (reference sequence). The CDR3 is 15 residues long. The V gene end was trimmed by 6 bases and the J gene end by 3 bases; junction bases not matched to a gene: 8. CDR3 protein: CASRLAGGLYYEQYF. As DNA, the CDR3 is TGTGCCAGCAGGTTAGCGGGGGGCTTGTACTACGAGCAGTACTTC.

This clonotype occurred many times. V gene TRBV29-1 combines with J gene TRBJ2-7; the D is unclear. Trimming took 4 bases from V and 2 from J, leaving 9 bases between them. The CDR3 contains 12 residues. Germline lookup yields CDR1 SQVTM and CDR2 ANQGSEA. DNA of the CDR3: TGCAGCGTTGGAGAGGCCACCTACGAGCAGTACTTC. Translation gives CSVGEATYEQYF.

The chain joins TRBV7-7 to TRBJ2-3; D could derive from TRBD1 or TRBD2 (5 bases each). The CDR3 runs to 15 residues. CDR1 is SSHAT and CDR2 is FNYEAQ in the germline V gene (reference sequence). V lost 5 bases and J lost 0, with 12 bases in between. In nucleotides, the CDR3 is TGTGCCAGCAGCCCCGAGGGGATCAGCACAGATACGCAGTATTTT. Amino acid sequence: CASSPEGISTDTQYF.

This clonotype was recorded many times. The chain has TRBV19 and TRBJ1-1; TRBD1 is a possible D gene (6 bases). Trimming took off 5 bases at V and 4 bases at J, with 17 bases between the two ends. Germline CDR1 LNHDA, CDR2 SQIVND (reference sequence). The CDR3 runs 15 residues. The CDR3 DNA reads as TGTGCCAGTAGTTCGCCTGGGGGGCTGATCACTGAAGCTTTCTTT. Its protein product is CASSSPGGLITEAFF.

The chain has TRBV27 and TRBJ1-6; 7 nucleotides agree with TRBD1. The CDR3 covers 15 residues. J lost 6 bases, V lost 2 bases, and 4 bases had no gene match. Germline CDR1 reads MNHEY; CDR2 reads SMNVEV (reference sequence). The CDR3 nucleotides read TGTGCCAGCAGTTTAAGCCAGGGGGTTAATTCACCCCTCCACTTT. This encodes CASSLSQGVNSPLHF.

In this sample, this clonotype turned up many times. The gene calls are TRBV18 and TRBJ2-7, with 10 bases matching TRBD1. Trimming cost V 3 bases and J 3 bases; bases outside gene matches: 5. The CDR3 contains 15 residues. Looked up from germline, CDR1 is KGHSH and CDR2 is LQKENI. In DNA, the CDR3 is TGTGCCAGCTCACCTCCGGGACAGGGGTACTACGAGCAGTACTTC. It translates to CASSPPGQGYYEQYF.

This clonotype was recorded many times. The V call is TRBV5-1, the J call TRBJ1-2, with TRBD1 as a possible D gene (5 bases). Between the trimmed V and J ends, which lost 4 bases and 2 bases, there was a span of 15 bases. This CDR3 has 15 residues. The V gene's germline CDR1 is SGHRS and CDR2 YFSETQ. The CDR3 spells CASSPGGTTNYGYTF. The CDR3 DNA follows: TGCGCCAGCAGCCCGGGGGGGACCACCAACTATGGCTACACCTTC. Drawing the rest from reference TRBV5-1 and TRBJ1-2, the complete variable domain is KAGVTQTPRYLIKTRGQQVTLSCSPISGHRSVSWYQQTPGQGLQFLFEYFSETQRNKGNFPGRFSGRQFSNSRSEMNVSTLELGDSALYLCASSPGGTTNYGYTFGSGTRLTVV.

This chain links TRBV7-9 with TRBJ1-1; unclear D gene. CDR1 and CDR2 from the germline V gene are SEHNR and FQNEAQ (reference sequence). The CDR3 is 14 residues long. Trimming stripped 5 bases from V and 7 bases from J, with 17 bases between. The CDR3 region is CASSPTDLSSEAFF. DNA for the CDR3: TGTGCCAGCAGCCCCACGGACTTAAGCAGTGAAGCTTTCTTT.

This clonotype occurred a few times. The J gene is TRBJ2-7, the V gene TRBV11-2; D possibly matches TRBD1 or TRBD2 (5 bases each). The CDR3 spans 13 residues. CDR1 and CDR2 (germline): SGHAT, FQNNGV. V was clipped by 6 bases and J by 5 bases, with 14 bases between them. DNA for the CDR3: TGTGCCAGCAGGCGCCTAAGGGGACACGAGCAGTACTTC. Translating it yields CASRRLRGHEQYF.

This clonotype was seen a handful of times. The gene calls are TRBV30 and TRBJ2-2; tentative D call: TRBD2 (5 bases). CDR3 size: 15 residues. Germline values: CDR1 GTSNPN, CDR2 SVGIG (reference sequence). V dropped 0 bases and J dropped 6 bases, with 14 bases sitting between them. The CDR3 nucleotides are TGTGCCTGGAGTGTACTAGGGCTAAGGGCCGGGGAGCTGTTTTTT. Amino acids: CAWSVLGLRAGELFF. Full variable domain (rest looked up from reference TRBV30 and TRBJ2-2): SQTIHQWPATLVQPVGSPLSLECTVEGTSNPNLYWYRQAAGRGLQLLFYSVGIGQISSEVPQNLSASRPQDRQFILSSKKLLLSDSGFYLCAWSVLGLRAGELFFGEGSRLTVL.

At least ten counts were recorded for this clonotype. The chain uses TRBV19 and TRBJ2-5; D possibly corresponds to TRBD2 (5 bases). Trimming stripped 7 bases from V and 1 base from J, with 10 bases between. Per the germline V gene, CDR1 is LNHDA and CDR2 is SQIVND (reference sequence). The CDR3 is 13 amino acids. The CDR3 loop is CASKRSGQETQYF. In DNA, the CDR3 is TGTGCCAGTAAGCGGTCCGGCCAAGAGACCCAGTACTTC.

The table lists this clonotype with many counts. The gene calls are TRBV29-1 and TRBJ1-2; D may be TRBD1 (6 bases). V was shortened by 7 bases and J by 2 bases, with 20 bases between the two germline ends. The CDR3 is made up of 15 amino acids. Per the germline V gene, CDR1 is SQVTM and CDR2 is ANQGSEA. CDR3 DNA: TGCAGCGCACAGATGGCGGGGGCCGGAAACTATGGCTACACCTTC. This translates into CSAQMAGAGNYGYTF. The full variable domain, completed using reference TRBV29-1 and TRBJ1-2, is SAVISQKPSRDICQRGTSLTIQCQVDSQVTMMFWYRQQPGQSLTLIATANQGSEATYESGFVIDKFPISRPNLTFSTLTVSNMSPEDSSIYLCSAQMAGAGNYGYTFGSGTRLTVV.

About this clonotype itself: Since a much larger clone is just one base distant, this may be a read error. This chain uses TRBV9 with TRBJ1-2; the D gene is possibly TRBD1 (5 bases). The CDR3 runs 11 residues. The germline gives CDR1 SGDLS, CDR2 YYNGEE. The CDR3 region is CASSIGDGDTF. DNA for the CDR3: TGTGCCAGCAGCATAGGGGATGGCGACACCTTC.

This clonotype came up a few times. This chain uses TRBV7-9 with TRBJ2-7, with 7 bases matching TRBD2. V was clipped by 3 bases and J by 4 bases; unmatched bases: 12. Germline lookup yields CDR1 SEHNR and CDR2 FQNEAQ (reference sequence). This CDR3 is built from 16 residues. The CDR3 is CASSFGLVNQRYEQYF. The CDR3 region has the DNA TGTGCCAGCAGCTTCGGACTAGTCAACCAGAGGTACGAGCAGTACTTC.

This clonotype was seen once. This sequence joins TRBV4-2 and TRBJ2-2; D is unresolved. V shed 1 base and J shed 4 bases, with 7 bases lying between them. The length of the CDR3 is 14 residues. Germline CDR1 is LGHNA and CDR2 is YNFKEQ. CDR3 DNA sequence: TGTGCCAGCAGCCAAGTACTTCTCACCGGGGAGCTGTTTTTT. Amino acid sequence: CASSQVLLTGELFF.

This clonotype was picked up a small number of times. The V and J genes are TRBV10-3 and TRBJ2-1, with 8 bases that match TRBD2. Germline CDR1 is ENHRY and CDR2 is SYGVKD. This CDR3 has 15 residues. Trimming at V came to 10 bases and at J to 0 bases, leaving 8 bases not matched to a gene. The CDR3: CATGLLAASYNEQFF. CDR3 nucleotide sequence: TGTGCCACCGGACTACTAGCGGCCTCCTACAATGAGCAGTTCTTC.

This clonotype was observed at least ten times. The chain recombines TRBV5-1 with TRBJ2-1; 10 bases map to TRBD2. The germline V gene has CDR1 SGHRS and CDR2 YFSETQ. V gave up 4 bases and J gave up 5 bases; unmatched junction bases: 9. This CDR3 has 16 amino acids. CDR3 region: CASSPARLAGNNEQFF. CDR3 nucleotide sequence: TGCGCCAGCAGCCCGGCCCGACTAGCGGGTAACAATGAGCAGTTCTTC.

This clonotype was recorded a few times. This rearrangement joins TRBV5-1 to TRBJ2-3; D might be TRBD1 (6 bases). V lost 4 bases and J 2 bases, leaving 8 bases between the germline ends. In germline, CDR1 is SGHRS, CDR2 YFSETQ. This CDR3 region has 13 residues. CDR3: CASSGQPTDTQYF. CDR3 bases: TGCGCCAGCAGCGGACAGCCCACAGATACGCAGTATTTT.

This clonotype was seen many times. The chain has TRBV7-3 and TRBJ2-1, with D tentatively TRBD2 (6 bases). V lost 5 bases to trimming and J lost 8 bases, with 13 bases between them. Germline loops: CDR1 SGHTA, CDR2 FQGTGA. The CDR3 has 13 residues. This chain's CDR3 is CASSATRQDEQFF. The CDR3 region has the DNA TGTGCCAGCAGCGCGACTAGGCAGGATGAGCAGTTCTTC. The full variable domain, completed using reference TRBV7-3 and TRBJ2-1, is GAGVSQTPSNKVTEKGKYVELRCDPISGHTALYWYRQSLGQGPEFLIYFQGTGAADDSGLPNDRFFAVRPEGSVSTLKIQRTERGDSAVYLCASSATRQDEQFFGPGTRLTVL.

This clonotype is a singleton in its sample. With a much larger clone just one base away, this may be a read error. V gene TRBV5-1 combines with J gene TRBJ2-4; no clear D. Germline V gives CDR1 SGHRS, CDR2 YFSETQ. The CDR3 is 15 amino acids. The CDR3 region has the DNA TGCGCCAGCAGCTTGTTATCCGACATCAAAAACATTCGGTACTTC. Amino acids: CASSLLSDIKNIRYF.

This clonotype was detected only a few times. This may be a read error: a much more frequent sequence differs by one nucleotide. The CDR3 DNA sequence: TGCAGTGCTAGCTTGGAGGAGGCCCAGTACTTC. Its translation is CSASLEEAQYF. This chain joins TRBV20-1 and TRBJ2-5; D is perhaps TRBD2 (5 bases). Germline-derived CDR1 and CDR2 are DFQATT and SNEGSKA (reference sequence). The CDR3 runs 11 residues. Trimming shortened V by 3 bases and J by 9 bases, and 11 bases separated the two germline ends.

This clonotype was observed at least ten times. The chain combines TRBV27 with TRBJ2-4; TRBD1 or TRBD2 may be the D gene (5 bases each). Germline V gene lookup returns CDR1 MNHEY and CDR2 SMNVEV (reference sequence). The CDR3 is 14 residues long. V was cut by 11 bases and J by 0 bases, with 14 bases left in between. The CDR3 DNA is TGTGCCTCCCGGGATGGGGGAGCCAAAAACATTCAGTACTTC. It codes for CASRDGGAKNIQYF.

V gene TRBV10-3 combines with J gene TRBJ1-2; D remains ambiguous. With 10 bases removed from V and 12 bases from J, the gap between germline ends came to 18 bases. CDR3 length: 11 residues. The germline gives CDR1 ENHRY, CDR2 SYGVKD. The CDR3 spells CATNANYGDTF. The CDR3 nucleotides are TGTGCCACTAATGCTAACTATGGGGACACCTTC.